The clone carrying this T cell receptor (beta chain) was seen a few times. These data are taken from a study of blood T cell repertoires in COVID-19. Study overall: Sites in the United States, Italy and Spain provided acute and convalescent COVID-19 samples. The cDNA or gDNA used as material had been derived from T cells, B-cell-depleted T cells, or PBMCs.

As originally analysed: By means of reference gene primer amplification, nucleated cell counts were estimated. Libraries were prepared by immunoSEQ multiplex PCR; TCRdb keeps only in-frame clonotypes and omits some of them. V and J calls and clone size are those listed in that table; D and trimming were worked out from the DNA. The sample lists tens of thousands of clones, approximately 88% occurring once. CDR3 length: 14 amino acids. The J segment lost 1 base and the V segment lost 7 bases, leaving 4 bases of the junction unmatched. CDR1 and CDR2 from the germline V gene are SGHRS and YFSETQ. Sequenced input: peripheral blood. The receptor comes from a human donor in a cohort sampled during active COVID-19. The rearrangement joins TRBV5-1 to TRBJ2-2, with TRBD2 matching 7 bases. The CDR3 is CASGASGNTGELFF. CDR3 in DNA: TGCGCCAGCGGGGCTAGCGGGAACACCGGGGAGCTGTTTTTT.